This T cell receptor beta chain is drawn from a study of neoadjuvant anti-PD-1 for oral cavity cancer. Germline V lookup: CDR1 SGHVS, CDR2 FQNEAQ. The CDR3 covers 14 residues. V dropped 7 bases and J dropped 7 bases, with 17 bases sitting between them. The table lists this clone with a few counts. The method was immunoSEQ multiplex PCR; TCRdb's version includes in-frame clones alone and lacks a portion of them. The data contain around 14,000 clones, roughly 71% of them singletons. This sample comprised PBMCs, obtained before nivolumab (anti-PD-1) treatment. This TCR was recovered from a person aged 40 to 85 with oral cavity squamous cell carcinoma. The rearrangement links TRBV7-8 to TRBJ1-5, with a weak D call TRBD1 (5 bases). CDR3 nucleotides: TGTGCCAGCATCCCCGGGACCCGGGAACAGCCCCAGCATTTT. Translating gives CASIPGTREQPQHF.